Below are 29 T cell receptor beta chains sequenced from a single sample in a study of cytomegalovirus exposure and HLA in healthy donors. A multiplex PCR was run with 60 Vbeta primers and 13 Jbeta primers. Assay: immunoSEQ multiplex PCR; the TCRdb copy retains only in-frame clones and omits some. This table holds approximately 160,000 clones, approximately 84% found once. The sequencing sample was made of PBMCs. The receptors shown here come from a boy aged 2 to 10 in good health and CMV-seronegative.

J is TRBJ2-7 and V is TRBV9; 7 positions agree with TRBD1. Germline CDR1 reads SGDLS; CDR2 reads YYNGEE. V lost 4 bases, J lost 2 bases, and 3 bases stayed unmatched. The CDR3 totals 13 residues. The CDR3 loop reads CASSPGQTYEQYF. The CDR3 region has the DNA TGTGCCAGCAGCCCGGGACAGACCTACGAGCAGTACTTC. The full variable domain, its missing parts supplied by reference TRBV9 and TRBJ2-7, is DSGVTQTPKHLITATGQRVTLRCSPRSGDLSVYWYQQSLDQGLQFLIQYYNGEERAKGNILERFSAQQFPDLHSELNLSSLELGDSALYFCASSPGQTYEQYFGPGTRLTVT.

This clone was picked up one time. CDR3 sequence: CAISDDIPGTEAFF. The CDR3 DNA reads as TGTGCCATCAGTGACGACATCCCCGGTACTGAAGCTTTCTTT. The chain employs TRBV10-3 and TRBJ1-1, with D unresolved. V was pared by 3 bases and J by 5 bases, with 13 bases between. Germline V gives CDR1 ENHRY, CDR2 SYGVKD. The CDR3 runs 14 residues.

Turning to this clone: Its ends do not fully match the called genes, so a read error is possible. The chain couples TRBV7-7 to TRBJ2-5, with 12 bases fitting TRBD2. CDR1 and CDR2 from the germline V gene are SSHAT and FNYEAQ (reference sequence). CDR3 length: 16 amino acids. The DNA for the CDR3 is TGTGCTAGCAGCTTATCTAGCGGGGGGGGAGAAGAGACCCAGTACTTC. Translated, it gives CASSLSSGGGEETQYF. Using reference TRBV7-7 and TRBJ2-5 for the parts outside the CDR3, the full variable domain is GAGVSQSPRYKVTKRGQDVTLRCDPISSHATLYWYQQALGQGPEFLTYFNYEAQPDKSGLPSDRFSAERPEGSISTLTIQRTEQRDSAMYRCASSLSSGGGEETQYFGPGTRLLVL.

The genes are TRBV30 and TRBJ1-4, with 9 bases fitting TRBD1. The ends lost 0 bases at V and 7 bases at J; junction bases unmatched: 9. The CDR3 covers 16 residues. Germline-derived CDR1 and CDR2 are GTSNPN and SVGIG (reference sequence). DNA for the CDR3: TGTGCCTGGAGTGTACTCCCACAGGGGGCGATTGAAAAACTGTTTTTT. Translating gives CAWSVLPQGAIEKLFF. Filled out from reference TRBV30 and TRBJ1-4, the complete variable domain reads SQTIHQWPATLVQPVGSPLSLECTVEGTSNPNLYWYRQAAGRGLQLLFYSVGIGQISSEVPQNLSASRPQDRQFILSSKKLLLSDSGFYLCAWSVLPQGAIEKLFFGSGTQLSVL.

The chain recombines TRBV5-4 with TRBJ2-3; D might be TRBD2 (6 bases). CDR1 is SGHNT, CDR2 YYREEE, per germline (reference sequence). Trimming stripped 6 bases from V and 3 bases from J, with 14 bases between. CDR3 length: 14 residues. For the CDR3, the DNA is TGTGCCAGCACGGCTCCAGGACTAACAGATACGCAGTATTTT. It encodes CASTAPGLTDTQYF.

V usage is TRBV19 and J usage is TRBJ2-1, with TRBD2 as a possible D gene (5 bases). In germline, CDR1 is LNHDA, CDR2 SQIVND (reference sequence). V lost 6 bases to trimming and J lost 5 bases, with 11 bases between them. This CDR3 is 13 amino acids long. CDR3: CASSLQADNEQFF. In nucleotides, the CDR3 is TGTGCCAGTAGCCTACAAGCGGACAATGAGCAGTTCTTC. Filled out from reference TRBV19 and TRBJ2-1, the complete variable domain reads DGGITQSPKYLFRKEGQNVTLSCEQNLNHDAMYWYRQDPGQGLRLIYYSQIVNDFQKGDIAEGYSVSREKKESFPLTVTSAQKNPTAFYLCASSLQADNEQFFGPGTRLTVL.

This clone was found once. The chain joins TRBV28 to TRBJ1-2; no clear D. The CDR3 totals 15 residues. The V end lost 1 base, the J end lost 4 bases, and 13 bases lay between the germline ends. Germline V CDR1 and CDR2: MDHEN, SYDVKM. The CDR3 DNA sequence: TGTGCCAGCAGTTTATATTCCCCAGGCCGCTATGGCTACACCTTC. Translating gives CASSLYSPGRYGYTF.

V gene TRBV5-1 combines with J gene TRBJ2-1; TRBD2 aligns across 9 bases. Germline CDR1 reads SGHRS; CDR2 reads YFSETQ. V trimming: 2 bases; J trimming: 4 bases; junction bases outside the gene matches: 10. The CDR3 spans 17 residues. The CDR3 DNA sequence: TGCGCCAGCAGCTTACTACTAGCGGGTTCCAGTTACAATGAGCAGTTCTTC. It specifies CASSLLLAGSSYNEQFF.

The gene calls are TRBV5-1 and TRBJ2-6; D call uncertain. The CDR3 runs to 15 residues. Trimming removed 4 bases at V and 1 base at J, with 9 bases between. Germline values: CDR1 SGHRS, CDR2 YFSETQ. The CDR3 DNA sequence: TGCGCCAGCAGCCAGGTATGGTCTGGGGCCAACGTCCTGACTTTC. It codes for CASSQVWSGANVLTF.

This chain joins TRBV4-2 and TRBJ1-4; 7 bases are shared with TRBD1. The CDR3 contains 12 residues. The J segment lost 8 bases and the V segment lost 3 bases, leaving 0 bases of the junction unmatched. From germline, CDR1 is LGHNA and CDR2 YNFKEQ. The CDR3 is CASSQDREKLFF. The CDR3, as DNA: TGTGCCAGCAGCCAGGACAGGGAAAAACTGTTTTTT.

The rearrangement links TRBV30 to TRBJ2-1, with D possibly matching TRBD1 (5 bases). The ends were cut back, 3 bases at V and 8 bases at J, with 17 bases in the middle. CDR3 length: 14 amino acids. Germline assignment: CDR1 GTSNPN and CDR2 SVGIG (reference sequence). CDR3 bases: TGTGCCTGGAGATCAAGTCCTTGGGGCGATGAGCAGTTCTTC. This encodes CAWRSSPWGDEQFF.

Here the CDR3 reads CASRRGTSGYNEQFF. In nucleotides, the CDR3 is TGTGCCAGCAGGAGGGGGACTAGCGGCTACAATGAGCAGTTCTTC. The chain employs TRBV2 and TRBJ2-1; 11 bases fit TRBD2. This CDR3 comprises 15 residues. Germline V lookup: CDR1 SNHLY, CDR2 FYNNEI. Germline trimming cut 6 bases from V and 3 bases from J; bases unmatched to any gene: 4.

The rearrangement joins TRBV12-5 to TRBJ2-7; D perhaps matches TRBD2 (6 bases). V was clipped by 2 bases and J by 4 bases, with 18 bases between them. The germline V gene encodes CDR1 LGHNT and CDR2 FRNRAP. The CDR3 has 16 amino acids. This CDR3 reads CASGLPAGGLLYEQYF. CDR3 in DNA: TGTGCTAGTGGTTTGCCAGCCGGGGGTCTCTTGTACGAGCAGTACTTC.

The chain recombines TRBV4-1 with TRBJ2-7; the match to TRBD2 covers 14 bases. Germline-derived CDR1 and CDR2 are MGHRA and YSYEKL. The CDR3 length is 16 residues. V trimming: 4 bases; J trimming: 5 bases; junction bases outside the gene matches: 7. The CDR3 region has the DNA TGCGCCAGCAGCCGCGGGACTAGCGGGAGACGGCACGAGCAGTACTTC. Encoded protein: CASSRGTSGRRHEQYF.

The chain couples TRBV6-1 to TRBJ2-7, with TRBD2 matching over 11 bases. CDR3 length: 15 residues. Unmatched junction bases numbered 12, after V lost 11 bases and J lost 3 bases. CDR1 is MNHNS, CDR2 SASEGT, per germline. Here the CDR3 DNA reads TGTGCCCTAAGCGTCGAGACTAGCGGGATCTACGAGCAGTACTTC. Its translation: CALSVETSGIYEQYF.

The chain combines TRBV6-6 with TRBJ2-7, with TRBD1 identical over 10 bases. The V and J ends lost 6 bases and 4 bases, in that order; junction bases with no gene match: 9. The length of the CDR3 is 15 residues. Germline CDR1 MNHNY, CDR2 SVGAGI (reference sequence). CDR3 DNA: TGTGCCAGCAGCCCCGGGGGACAGGGGCTATACGAGCAGTACTTC. The encoded protein is CASSPGGQGLYEQYF.

The V gene is TRBV12-2, the J gene TRBJ2-5; the table's TRBD2 call for D was not verified on the DNA. TRBV12-2 is described as a pseudogene. This CDR3 has 16 amino acids. The CDR3 DNA reads as TGTGCAAGTCGCCATAGCAGGGCGGGAGCGGGAGAGACCCAGTACTTC. It encodes CASRHSRAGAGETQYF.

This chain links TRBV2 with TRBJ1-1; D not certain. CDR3 size: 13 residues. Trimming cost V 2 bases and J 0 bases, with 4 bases left between them. CDR1 and CDR2 (germline): SNHLY, FYNNEI. As DNA, the CDR3 is TGTGCCAGCAGTGAAACAGTGAACACTGAAGCTTTCTTT. This translates into CASSETVNTEAFF. The whole variable domain, remainder taken from reference TRBV2 and TRBJ1-1, is EPEVTQTPSHQVTQMGQEVILRCVPISNHLYFYWYRQILGQKVEFLVSFYNNEISEKSEIFDDQFSVERPDGSNFTLKIRSTKLEDSAMYFCASSETVNTEAFFGQGTRLTVV.

The chain joins TRBV4-1 to TRBJ2-3, with TRBD2 matching 7 bases. The CDR3 has 16 amino acids. CDR1 is MGHRA, CDR2 YSYEKL, per germline. V lost 5 bases, J lost 3 bases, and 11 bases stayed unmatched. For the CDR3, the DNA is TGCGCCAGCAGCAAGCGAGGACTAGTAGTGACAGATACGCAGTATTTT. The encoded protein is CASSKRGLVVTDTQYF.

About this clone itself: The sample carries other DNA sequences with the same CDR3. The CDR3 DNA follows: TGTGCCAGCACCGCCTTGGCGGGTGCATCCTACGAGCAGTACTTC. This gives the protein CASTALAGASYEQYF. V and J are TRBV2 and TRBJ2-7, with D perhaps matching TRBD2 (5 bases). The CDR3 extends over 15 amino acids. Germline CDR1 reads SNHLY; CDR2 reads FYNNEI. Trimming shortened V by 7 bases and J by 1 base, and 17 bases separated the two germline ends.

The V gene is TRBV23-1, the J gene TRBJ1-2; 9 bases align to TRBD1. TRBV23-1 is classed as an ORF, of uncertain function. Trimming at V came to 4 bases and at J to 8 bases, leaving 5 bases not matched to a gene. This CDR3 has 13 amino acids. The CDR3 loop reads CASSLCDRGGYTF. The CDR3 DNA follows: TGCGCCAGCAGTCTCTGCGACAGGGGGGGCTACACCTTC.

V gene TRBV5-1 combines with J gene TRBJ2-3, with 9 positions matching TRBD1. Germline assignment: CDR1 SGHRS and CDR2 YFSETQ. Trimming cost V 0 bases and J 2 bases; bases outside gene matches: 4. CDR3 length: 16 amino acids. The CDR3 protein is CASSLEQGAITDTQYF. CDR3 nucleotide sequence: TGCGCCAGCAGCTTGGAACAGGGGGCTATCACAGATACGCAGTATTTT.

The chain uses TRBV7-8 and TRBJ2-7; 14 bases are a match to TRBD2. CDR1 and CDR2 (germline): SGHVS, FQNEAQ. With 5 bases clipped from V and 0 bases from J, the junction kept 9 bases outside the gene matches. This CDR3 region has 18 residues. Written as DNA, the CDR3 is TGTGCCAGCAGCCCCGGACTAGCGGGAGGATCTAGCTCCTACGAGCAGTACTTC. Encoded protein: CASSPGLAGGSSSYEQYF.

V is TRBV28 and J is TRBJ1-3; D remains unclear. The CDR3 is made up of 14 amino acids. Trimming left V 1 base short and J 2 bases short, with 6 bases between. Germline V gene sequence: CDR1 MDHEN, CDR2 SYDVKM. The CDR3 DNA follows: TGTGCCAGCAGTTTATCCGGGGCTGGAAACACCATATATTTT. It codes for CASSLSGAGNTIYF.

This clone occurred a few times. The chain has TRBV25-1 and TRBJ1-6, with D tentatively TRBD1 (5 bases). V lost 4 bases to trimming and J lost 8 bases, with 15 bases between them. The CDR3 totals 15 residues. Germline loops: CDR1 MGHDK, CDR2 SYGVNS. The CDR3 loop reads CASSVWALGDSPLHF. The DNA for the CDR3 is TGTGCCAGCAGTGTATGGGCCCTAGGGGATTCACCCCTCCACTTT.

This clone was counted a single time. V and J are TRBV5-4 and TRBJ2-7, with 7 bases lining up with TRBD1. Trimming removed 3 bases from V and 3 bases from J; junction bases left unmatched: 9. The CDR3 is 15 amino acids. Germline V gives CDR1 SGHNT, CDR2 YYREEE (reference sequence). For the CDR3, the DNA is TGTGCCAGCAGCTCAGGGACAGTTCTATACTACGAGCAGTACTTC. It encodes CASSSGTVLYYEQYF. The variable domain in full, with the rest retrieved from reference TRBV5-4 and TRBJ2-7, is ETGVTQSPTHLIKTRGQQVTLRCSSQSGHNTVSWYQQALGQGPQFIFQYYREEENGRGNFPPRFSGLQFPNYSSELNVNALELDDSALYLCASSSGTVLYYEQYFGPGTRLTVT.

The chain carries TRBV5-1 and TRBJ2-1; TRBD2 matches 8 bases. This CDR3 is built from 15 residues. The ends lost 0 bases at V and 6 bases at J; junction bases unmatched: 5. CDR1 is SGHRS and CDR2 is YFSETQ in the germline V gene. This chain's CDR3 is CASSLVGTSTNEQFF. DNA of the CDR3: TGCGCCAGCAGCTTGGTCGGGACTAGTACCAATGAGCAGTTCTTC.

The V call is TRBV27, the J call TRBJ2-7, with a tentative D call TRBD2 (5 bases). The V gene's germline CDR1 is MNHEY and CDR2 SMNVEV (reference sequence). V was clipped by 7 bases and J by 5 bases, with 15 bases between them. The CDR3 totals 13 residues. The CDR3 coding sequence is TGTGCCAGCACTAGAGGGCCACCCCACGAGCAGTACTTC. This gives the protein CASTRGPPHEQYF.

V usage is TRBV6-5 and J usage is TRBJ2-5, with D uncertain. The J call is uncertain, as TRBJ2-7 better fits the DNA end. CDR1 and CDR2 from the germline V gene are MNHEY and SVGAGI. The CDR3 extends over 14 amino acids. In nucleotides, the CDR3 is TGTGCCAGCAGTTACTCGAGGAGACTCTACGAGCAGTACTTC. Encoded protein: CASSYSRRLYEQYF.